What follows are 16 T cell receptor beta chains derived from one specimen sequenced in a study of shared clonotypes between healthy human individuals. Assay used: immunoSEQ multiplex PCR; TCRdb lists only in-frame clones, some missing. The data contain roughly 640,000 clones, less than 85% of them singletons. The sequenced material came from memory CD4+ T cells sorted from blood. Subset in this sample: CD45RA-negative fraction. The receptors stem from a woman aged 25 to 39 in good health.

The rearrangement uses TRBV29-1 and TRBJ1-4; D call uncertain. V lost 7 bases, J lost 4 bases, and 13 bases lay in between. The germline CDR1 and CDR2 sequences are SQVTM and ANQGSEA. This CDR3 is built from 13 residues. The CDR3 region is CSALWMGNEKLFF. The DNA of the CDR3 is TGCAGCGCACTCTGGATGGGTAATGAAAAACTGTTTTTT.

The chain uses TRBV7-8 and TRBJ2-1; 7 bases agree with TRBD2. CDR3 length: 18 residues. The junction had 10 bases not matched to a gene; V was cut back by 2 bases and J by 0 bases. Germline CDR1 and CDR2: SGHVS and FQNEAQ. CDR3 protein: CASSLSGRGGSSYNEQFF. Here the CDR3 DNA reads TGTGCCAGCAGCTTATCAGGGAGGGGCGGGAGCTCCTACAATGAGCAGTTCTTC.

This chain joins TRBV20-1 and TRBJ1-5; no clear D. The V gene's germline CDR1 is DFQATT and CDR2 SNEGSKA (reference sequence). This CDR3 is 10 amino acids long. V was pared by 4 bases and J by 6 bases, with 4 bases between. The CDR3 DNA reads TGCAGTGCTAACGGTCAGCCCCAGCATTTT. This sequence encodes CSANGQPQHF.

This clone was picked up a small number of times. Other DNA sequences in this sample translate to the same CDR3. This chain joins TRBV5-8 and TRBJ2-2; 10 bases map to TRBD2. J gave up 3 bases and V 3 bases, and 2 bases lay outside the gene matches. The CDR3 extends over 15 amino acids. The germline V gene encodes CDR1 SGHTS and CDR2 YDEGEE. The chain's CDR3 is CASSSGLADTGELFF. In DNA form, the CDR3 reads TGTGCCAGCAGCTCCGGACTAGCGGACACCGGGGAGCTGTTTTTT.

The rearrangement joins TRBV19 to TRBJ1-2, with TRBD1 identical over 8 bases. In germline, CDR1 is LNHDA, CDR2 SQIVND (reference sequence). The CDR3 extends over 15 amino acids. V lost 7 bases to trimming and J lost 7 bases; unmatched junction nucleotides: 14. CDR3 loop: CASKAIDRGKGGYTF. DNA of the CDR3: TGTGCCAGTAAGGCCATCGACAGGGGAAAGGGTGGCTACACCTTC.

V is TRBV5-1 and J is TRBJ2-5, with TRBD1 identical over 7 bases. The end of the DNA fits TRBJ2-7 better, so the J call may be wrong. This CDR3 contains 13 residues. The germline V gene encodes CDR1 SGHRS and CDR2 YFSETQ. CDR3 DNA: TGCGCCAGCAGCCCCGGATCAGGGGGCGAGCAGTACTTC. Protein sequence: CASSPGSGGEQYF.

This clone was detected only once. The chain is built from TRBV11-2 and TRBJ1-2; TRBD1 is a possible D gene (6 bases). The CDR3 sequence is 14 residues long. V shed 3 bases and J shed 2 bases, with 10 bases lying between them. Looked up from germline, CDR1 is SGHAT and CDR2 is FQNNGV. The CDR3 protein is CASSFRGPNYGYTF. For the CDR3, the DNA is TGTGCCAGCAGCTTCAGGGGTCCCAACTATGGCTACACCTTC.

Turning to this clone: This same CDR3 is encoded by further DNA sequences in the sample. The genes are TRBV5-1 and TRBJ2-1; the match to TRBD2 covers 10 bases. The length of the CDR3 is 15 residues. With V trimmed by 0 bases and J by 7 bases, 4 bases remained unmatched. The germline CDR1 and CDR2 sequences are SGHRS and YFSETQ. Here the CDR3 reads CASSLGLAGGNEQFF. In DNA, the CDR3 is TGCGCCAGCAGCTTGGGACTAGCGGGCGGAAATGAGCAGTTCTTC.

The CDR3 spells CASSRNSNLQETQYF. Written as DNA, the CDR3 is TGTGCCAGCAGTAGAAACAGTAACTTACAAGAGACCCAGTACTTC. The rearrangement uses TRBV27 and TRBJ2-5; D is uncertain. V lost 5 bases and J 2 bases, leaving 15 bases between the germline ends. This CDR3 is 15 amino acids long. Germline CDR1 and CDR2: MNHEY and SMNVEV (reference sequence).

The rearrangement joins TRBV19 to TRBJ1-3, with D unclear. The germline V gene encodes CDR1 LNHDA and CDR2 SQIVND (reference sequence). V lost 9 bases and J 8 bases, leaving 20 bases between the germline ends. This CDR3 is built from 14 residues. The CDR3 reads CASHPDGRAYTIYF. The CDR3 coding sequence is TGTGCCAGCCACCCCGACGGGAGGGCCTACACCATATATTTT.

This clone was observed once. The rearrangement uses TRBV7-9 and TRBJ2-1; D is unresolved. This CDR3 is built from 13 residues. V dropped 6 bases and J dropped 6 bases, with 12 bases sitting between them. Germline CDR1 SEHNR, CDR2 FQNEAQ (reference sequence). The CDR3 nucleotides read TGTGCCAGCAGTGCGTACTCTAGCAATGAGCAGTTCTTC. Amino acids: CASSAYSSNEQFF.

V and J are TRBV28 and TRBJ2-2, with no clear D. There are 15 residues in the CDR3. Per germline, CDR1 MDHEN and CDR2 SYDVKM. The ends were cut back, 1 base at V and 0 bases at J, with 6 bases in the middle. The CDR3 sequence is CASSLYAPNTGELFF. The DNA for the CDR3 is TGTGCCAGCAGTTTATACGCACCGAACACCGGGGAGCTGTTTTTT.

The chain has TRBV6-4 and TRBJ1-1; tentatively, D is TRBD1 (5 bases). V was clipped by 8 bases and J by 4 bases, with 20 bases between them. The CDR3 consists of 15 residues. Per germline, CDR1 MRHNA and CDR2 SNTAGT. Here the CDR3 DNA reads TGTGCCAGCGGCCGGGCAAAACAAAGGGGCACTGAAGCTTTCTTT. Translating it yields CASGRAKQRGTEAFF.

This chain links TRBV5-1 with TRBJ2-7; D possibly uses TRBD1 or TRBD2 (5 bases each). The CDR3 is made up of 15 amino acids. With 0 bases removed from V and 7 bases from J, the gap between germline ends came to 17 bases. CDR1 SGHRS and CDR2 YFSETQ come from the germline V gene. The CDR3 nucleotides are TGCGCCAGCAGCTTGGTTAGGGACCCGAGGGGTGAGCAGTACTTC. Translating gives CASSLVRDPRGEQYF.

This chain joins TRBV7-2 and TRBJ1-1, with a tentative D call TRBD1 (5 bases). This CDR3 comprises 15 residues. Trimming removed 1 base from V and 3 bases from J, with 12 bases in between. Germline CDR1 reads SGHTA; CDR2 reads FQGNSA. The CDR3 loop is CASSLVPGGDTEAFF. The CDR3 DNA sequence: TGTGCCAGCAGCTTAGTTCCGGGAGGGGACACTGAAGCTTTCTTT.

This clone was seen many times. The rearrangement joins TRBV5-1 to TRBJ2-6; D not certain. The germline V gene encodes CDR1 SGHRS and CDR2 YFSETQ. The CDR3 spans 14 residues. The V and J ends lost 4 bases and 0 bases respectively, with 5 bases between them. For the CDR3, the DNA is TGCGCCAGCAGCCATGGCTCTGGGGCCAACGTCCTGACTTTC. It yields the protein CASSHGSGANVLTF.